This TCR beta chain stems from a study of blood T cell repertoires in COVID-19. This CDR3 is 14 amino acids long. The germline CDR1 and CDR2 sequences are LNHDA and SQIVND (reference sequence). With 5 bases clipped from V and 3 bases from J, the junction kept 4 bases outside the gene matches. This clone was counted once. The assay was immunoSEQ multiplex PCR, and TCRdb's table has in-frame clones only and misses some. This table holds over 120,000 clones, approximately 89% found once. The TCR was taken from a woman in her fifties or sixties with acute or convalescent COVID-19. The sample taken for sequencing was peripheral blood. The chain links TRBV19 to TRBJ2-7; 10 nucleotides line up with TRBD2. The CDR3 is CASSPGTSVYEQYF. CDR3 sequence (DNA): TGTGCCAGTAGTCCCGGGACTAGCGTCTACGAGCAGTACTTC.